These 12 T cell receptor beta chains share one sample of origin, sequenced in a study of T cells in narcolepsy. The table came from immunoSEQ multiplex PCR; TCRdb's copy has only in-frame clones and leaves some out. The table lists around 13,000 clones, 85% to 90% of them singletons. Sequencing was done on a sample of CD45RA- memory CD4+ T cells from PBMCs. The source of these receptors is a human donor with narcolepsy.

The genes are TRBV4-1 and TRBJ1-2; TRBD1 aligns across 7 bases. Germline CDR1 MGHRA, CDR2 YSYEKL. Trimming cost V 5 bases and J 0 bases; bases outside gene matches: 12. This CDR3 has 17 amino acids. CDR3 in DNA: TGCGCCAGCAGCTTTTTTCCCTCGGGACAGTCTAACTATGGCTACACCTTC. Residues: CASSFFPSGQSNYGYTF.

This clone has a single count. This chain links TRBV5-1 with TRBJ2-4; 8 bases fit TRBD1. The trim removed 4 bases at V and 6 bases at J, leaving 6 bases unmatched. Germline CDR1 reads SGHRS; CDR2 reads YFSETQ. This CDR3 spans 14 amino acids. This CDR3 is CASSKDRVGNIQYF. DNA for the CDR3: TGCGCCAGCAGCAAGGACAGGGTGGGAAACATTCAGTACTTC.

The chain couples TRBV21-1 to TRBJ2-1; the table names TRBD1, a call not compared with the DNA. TRBV21-1 is reported as a pseudogene. CDR3 length: 14 residues. CDR3 bases: TGTGCCAGCAGCCTACCGCAGGACTACAATGAGCAGTTCTTC. This translates into CASSLPQDYNEQFF.

CDR3 nucleotide sequence: TGTGCCAGCAGCTTAAGGGCTAGCGGGAGGGCCGTGGGGGAGCAGTACTTC. This codes for CASSLRASGRAVGEQYF. The chain has TRBV11-2 and TRBJ2-7; 12 positions match TRBD2. The CDR3 is 17 residues long. V lost 2 bases, J lost 7 bases, and 12 bases stayed unmatched. The germline gives CDR1 SGHAT, CDR2 FQNNGV.

Comments on this clone: The same CDR3 is also encoded by other DNA sequences in this sample. The chain employs TRBV9 and TRBJ2-7; D is unclear. V dropped 0 bases and J dropped 0 bases, with 7 bases sitting between them. In germline, CDR1 is SGDLS, CDR2 YYNGEE. This CDR3 is 14 amino acids long. In DNA form, the CDR3 reads TGTGCCAGCAGCGTAGAGCCGAGCTCCTACGAGCAGTACTTC. Amino acid sequence: CASSVEPSSYEQYF.

The V call is TRBV19, the J call TRBJ2-4, with 7 bases matching TRBD2. The CDR3 has 15 amino acids. Germline assignment: CDR1 LNHDA and CDR2 SQIVND (reference sequence). Losses at the gene ends were 6 bases for V and 1 base for J; bases not matched to a gene: 6. The CDR3, as DNA: TGTGCCAGTAGGCCTCGGGGGGAGGCCAAAAACATTCAGTACTTC. Encoded protein: CASRPRGEAKNIQYF.

The rearrangement links TRBV4-1 to TRBJ2-3, with 8 positions matching TRBD2. Germline V CDR1 and CDR2: MGHRA, YSYEKL. The junction had 12 bases not matched to a gene; V was cut back by 0 bases and J by 7 bases. CDR3 length: 17 residues. The CDR3: CASSQDYPGGGLNTQYF. The CDR3 nucleotides are TGCGCCAGCAGCCAAGACTATCCGGGAGGGGGGTTGAATACGCAGTATTTT.

V usage is TRBV4-2 and J usage is TRBJ2-7, with a tentative D call TRBD1 (5 bases). CDR1 and CDR2 from the germline V gene are LGHNA and YNFKEQ. V lost 0 bases and J lost 4, with 22 bases in between. This CDR3 contains 18 residues. DNA of the CDR3: TGTGCCAGCAGCCAAGATTTGGACACGCTCACATATCATTACGAGCAGTACTTC. Protein: CASSQDLDTLTYHYEQYF.

This clone was recorded only once. The chain combines TRBV5-1 with TRBJ2-3; 11 bases agree with TRBD2. Per the germline V gene, CDR1 is SGHRS and CDR2 is YFSETQ. The CDR3 totals 18 residues. V shed 3 bases, J shed 1 base, and the junction held 10 bases outside the gene matches. In nucleotides, the CDR3 is TGCGCCAGCAGCTCTGGACTAGCGGGCACTAAAGGCACAGATACGCAGTATTTT. Amino acids: CASSSGLAGTKGTDTQYF.

This chain joins TRBV11-3 and TRBJ2-7; 11 bases align to TRBD2. The germline V gene encodes CDR1 SGHNT and CDR2 YENEEA. V was pared by 5 bases and J by 5 bases, with 8 bases of the junction left unmatched. The CDR3 covers 15 residues. The CDR3 bases are TGTGCCAGCAGCCTGGGACTAGCGGAGGATAACGAGCAGTACTTC. Translation gives CASSLGLAEDNEQYF.

In DNA, the CDR3 is TGCGCCAGCAGCCCTCAGGGTCCCACAGATACGCAGTATTTT. It encodes CASSPQGPTDTQYF. The chain employs TRBV5-1 and TRBJ2-3, with a weak D call TRBD1 (5 bases). With 4 bases removed from V and 2 bases from J, the gap between germline ends came to 11 bases. From germline, CDR1 is SGHRS and CDR2 YFSETQ. The length of the CDR3 is 14 residues.

The chain carries TRBV27 and TRBJ1-3; a possible D gene is TRBD1 (5 bases). CDR1 MNHEY and CDR2 SMNVEV come from the germline V gene (reference sequence). The germline V and J ends were trimmed by 2 bases and 0 bases, with 14 bases remaining between them. There are 17 residues in the CDR3. CDR3 sequence: CASSLRPGLGSGNTIYF. The CDR3 nucleotides read TGTGCCAGCAGTTTACGGCCGGGACTCGGCTCTGGAAACACCATATATTTT.